A single sample is the source of the 5 T cell receptor beta chains below, sequenced in a study of T cell changes during pregnancy in multiple sclerosis. Sequencing was performed with immunoSEQ multiplex PCR; in TCRdb, only in-frame clones are kept and a portion is missing. The data show 85,000 to 90,000 clones, with over 85% seen just once and around 1.8% held by the top ten. This sample comprised peripheral blood, obtained after pregnancy. These TCRs come from a female donor in good health, enrolled as a control in a pregnancy study.

The chain has TRBV28 and TRBJ1-2; a weak D match, TRBD1 (5 bases). Germline values: CDR1 MDHEN, CDR2 SYDVKM. The CDR3 totals 15 residues. The V and J ends lost 2 bases and 8 bases respectively, with 18 bases between them. The CDR3 coding sequence is TGTGCCAGCAGTTTAGGATCCCGGCAGGGAAGCGGCTACACCTTC. Its translation is CASSLGSRQGSGYTF.

The gene calls are TRBV28 and TRBJ2-1; 8 bases agree with TRBD2. The CDR3 has 21 amino acids. Germline CDR1 MDHEN, CDR2 SYDVKM. V shed 6 bases, J shed 7 bases, and the junction held 29 bases outside the gene matches. The CDR3 reads CASRLHQGGRTPKGTTNEQFF. CDR3 nucleotide sequence: TGTGCCAGCAGACTACACCAGGGCGGGAGGACCCCTAAGGGTACCACGAATGAGCAGTTCTTC.

The chain carries TRBV5-5 and TRBJ2-1; 9 bases fit TRBD1. Germline values: CDR1 SGHKS, CDR2 YYEKEE (reference sequence). The junction had 3 bases not matched to a gene; V was cut back by 0 bases and J by 5 bases. CDR3 length equals 15 residues. The DNA of the CDR3 is TGTGCCAGCAGCTTGGAGACAGGGGGGAACAATGAGCAGTTCTTC. This gives the protein CASSLETGGNNEQFF.

This rearrangement joins TRBV28 to TRBJ1-5; 7 positions match TRBD1. This CDR3 contains 16 residues. Germline V gene sequence: CDR1 MDHEN, CDR2 SYDVKM. With 3 bases clipped from V and 1 base from J, the junction kept 6 bases outside the gene matches. CDR3 in DNA: TGTGCCAGCAGTTTCGGGCAGGGGGAAAGCAATCAGCCCCAGCATTTT. It encodes CASSFGQGESNQPQHF.

The chain is built from TRBV7-2 and TRBJ2-2; weak D call: TRBD2 (6 bases). The CDR3 has 14 amino acids. Germline CDR1 is SGHTA and CDR2 is FQGNSA. V lost 3 bases, J lost 3 bases, and 8 bases lay in between. CDR3 nucleotide sequence: TGTGCCAGCAGCTTCTCGGGGGACACCGGGGAGCTGTTTTTT. Amino acid sequence: CASSFSGDTGELFF. The entire variable domain, with the rest obtained from reference TRBV7-2 and TRBJ2-2, is as follows: GAGVSQSPSNKVTEKGKDVELRCDPISGHTALYWYRQSLGQGLEFLIYFQGNSAPDKSGLPSDRFSAERTGGSVSTLTIQRTQQEDSAVYLCASSFSGDTGELFFGEGSRLTVL.